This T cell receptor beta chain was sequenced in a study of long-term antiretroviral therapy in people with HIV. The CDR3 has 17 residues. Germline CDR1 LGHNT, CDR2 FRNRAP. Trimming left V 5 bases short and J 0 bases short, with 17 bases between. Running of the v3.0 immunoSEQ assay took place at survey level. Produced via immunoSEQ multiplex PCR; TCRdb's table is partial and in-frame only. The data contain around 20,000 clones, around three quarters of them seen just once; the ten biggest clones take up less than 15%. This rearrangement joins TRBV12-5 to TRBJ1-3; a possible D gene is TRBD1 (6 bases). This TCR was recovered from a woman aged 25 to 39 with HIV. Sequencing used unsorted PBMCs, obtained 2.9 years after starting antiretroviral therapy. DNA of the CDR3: TGTGCTAGTGGTCCCCGGAGGGGGGGCAACTCTGGAAACACCATATATTTT. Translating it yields CASGPRRGGNSGNTIYF.